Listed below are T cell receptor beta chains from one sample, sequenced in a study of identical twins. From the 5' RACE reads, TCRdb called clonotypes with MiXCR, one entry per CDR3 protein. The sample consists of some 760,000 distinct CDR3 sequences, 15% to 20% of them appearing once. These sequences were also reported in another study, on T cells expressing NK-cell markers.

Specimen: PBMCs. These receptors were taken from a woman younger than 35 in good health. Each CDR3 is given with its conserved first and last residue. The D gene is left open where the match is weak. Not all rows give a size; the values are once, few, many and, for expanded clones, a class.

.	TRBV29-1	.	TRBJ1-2	CSARRGWYGYTF	TGCAGCGCTAGGAGGGGCTGGTATGGCTACACCTTC
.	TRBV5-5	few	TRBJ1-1	CASSWGHSMNTEAFF	TGTGCCAGCAGCTGGGGACACAGCATGAACACTGAAGCTTTCTTT
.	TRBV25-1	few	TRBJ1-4	CASSVRGANEKLFF	TGTGCCAGCAGTGTCAGGGGTGCTAATGAAAAACTGTTTTTT
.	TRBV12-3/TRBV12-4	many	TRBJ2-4	CASSLDHVENIQYF	TGTGCCAGCAGTTTAGACCACGTTGAGAACATTCAGTACTTC
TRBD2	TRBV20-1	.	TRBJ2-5	CSAIMTSGEETQYF	TGCAGTGCCATTATGACTAGCGGCGAGGAGACCCAGTACTTC
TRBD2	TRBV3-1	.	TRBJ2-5	CASSRTTSGRGQETQYF	TGTGCCAGCAGCCGTACAACTAGCGGGAGGGGGCAAGAGACCCAGTACTTC
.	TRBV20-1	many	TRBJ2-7	CSARPSGSSYEQYF	TGCAGTGCTAGACCCAGCGGTAGCTCCTACGAGCAGTACTTC
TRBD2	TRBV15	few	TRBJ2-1	CATSMGRETYNEQFF	TGTGCCACCAGCATGGGGCGGGAGACCTACAATGAGCAGTTCTTC
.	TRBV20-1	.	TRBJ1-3	CSASEGTWGNTIYF	TGCAGTGCTAGTGAGGGGACATGGGGAAACACCATATATTTT
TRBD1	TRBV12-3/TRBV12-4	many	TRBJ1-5	CASSLTGGRNQPQHF	TGTGCCAGCAGTTTAACAGGGGGCAGGAATCAGCCCCAGCATTTT
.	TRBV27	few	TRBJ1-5	CASSLLGRDSNQPQHF	TGTGCCAGCAGTTTACTGGGCAGGGATAGCAATCAGCCCCAGCATTTT
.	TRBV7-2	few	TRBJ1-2	CASSLEQGYGYTF	TGTGCCAGCAGCTTAGAACAGGGCTATGGCTACACCTTC
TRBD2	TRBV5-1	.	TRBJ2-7	CASSLEASGAYEQYF	TGCGCCAGCAGCTTGGAGGCTAGCGGGGCCTACGAGCAGTACTTC
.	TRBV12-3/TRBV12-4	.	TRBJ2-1	CASKEGLSYNEQFF	TGTGCCAGCAAAGAGGGTTTATCCTACAATGAGCAGTTCTTC
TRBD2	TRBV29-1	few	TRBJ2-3	CSVLGSGRALSTDTQYF	TGCAGCGTTTTAGGTAGCGGGAGGGCCCTTTCGACAGATACGCAGTATTTT
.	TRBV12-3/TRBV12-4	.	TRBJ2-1	CASSSHDRTDNEQFF	TGTGCCAGCAGTTCCCACGACCGAACCGACAATGAGCAGTTCTTC
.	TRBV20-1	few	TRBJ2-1	CSAWSYNEQFF	TGCAGTGCCTGGTCCTACAATGAGCAGTTCTTC
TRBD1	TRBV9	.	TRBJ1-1	CASSVVTGGAFF	TGTGCCAGCAGCGTAGTAACAGGGGGAGCTTTCTTT
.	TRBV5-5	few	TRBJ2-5	CASSVQGFAETQYF	TGTGCCAGCAGCGTACAGGGTTTCGCGGAGACCCAGTACTTC
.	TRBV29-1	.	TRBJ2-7	CSVDHRTLGEQYF	TGCAGCGTTGACCACAGGACCCTAGGCGAGCAGTACTTC